One and the same sample provided the 2 T cell receptor beta chains below, sequenced in a study of Ad26.COV2.S vaccination and SARS-CoV-2 variants. Clones were read by immunoSEQ multiplex PCR, and TCRdb kept only the in-frame ones, dropping some. The sample has around 270,000 clones; around 85% are singletons. Treatment: 15 to 20 received Ad26.COV2.S at low or high dose, single or two shots; about 5 received placebo; per-sample allocation not given. Day 63 after the first injection of vaccine or placebo was the sampling time. This specimen consisted of peripheral blood, obtained in a trial of Ad26.COV2.S vaccine versus placebo. These receptor sequences come from a person aged 18-60 years who received the Ad26.COV2.S COVID-19 vaccine or a placebo.

J is TRBJ2-3 and V is TRBV6-2 or TRBV6-3; a possible D gene is TRBD2 (5 bases). CDR1 and CDR2 from the germline V gene are MNHEY and SVGEGT. CDR3 size: 17 residues. Trimming shortened V by 2 bases and J by 0 bases, and 15 bases separated the two germline ends. The CDR3 reads CASSYGLGAASTDTQYF. CDR3 bases: TGTGCCAGCAGTTACGGACTGGGAGCGGCTAGCACAGATACGCAGTATTTT.

In its sample, this clone was seen once. This CDR3 reads CASSSAPGPTSGNTIYF. The CDR3 nucleotides read TGCGCCAGCAGCTCTGCCCCAGGGCCGACCTCTGGAAACACCATATATTTT. V is TRBV5-1 and J is TRBJ1-3, with a possible D match to TRBD1 (5 bases). This CDR3 contains 17 residues. The V gene's germline CDR1 is SGHRS and CDR2 YFSETQ. The V gene lost 3 bases and the J gene lost 0 bases, with 16 bases spanning the gap.